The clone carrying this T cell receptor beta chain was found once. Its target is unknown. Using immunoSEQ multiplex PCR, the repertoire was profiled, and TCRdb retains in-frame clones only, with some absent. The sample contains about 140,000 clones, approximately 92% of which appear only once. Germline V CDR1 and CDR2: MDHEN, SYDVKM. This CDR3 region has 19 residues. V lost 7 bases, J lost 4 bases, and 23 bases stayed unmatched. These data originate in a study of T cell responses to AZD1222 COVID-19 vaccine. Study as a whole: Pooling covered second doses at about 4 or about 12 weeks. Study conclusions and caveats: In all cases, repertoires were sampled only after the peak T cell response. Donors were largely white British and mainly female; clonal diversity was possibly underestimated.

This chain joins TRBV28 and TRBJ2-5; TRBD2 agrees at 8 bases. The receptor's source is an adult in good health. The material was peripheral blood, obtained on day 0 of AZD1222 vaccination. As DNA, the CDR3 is TGTGCCAGCACCATGGGTGGGGTGAAGGGGGGACTAGACCCAGAGACCCAGTACTTC. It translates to CASTMGGVKGGLDPETQYF.